Below, 18 T cell receptor beta chains from the same sample are listed, as sequenced in a study of Japanese encephalitis immunity and Zika vaccine responses. TCRdb passed the 5' RACE reads through MiXCR, listing each CDR3 protein once. The table includes over 300 distinct CDR3 sequences, less than 3% detected once. For more than five days, PBMCs labeled with CFSE were cultured with peptide pools at approximately 0.95 ug/mL each. Unfixed live CD56-CD19-CD16-CD3+CD4+ CFSE-low cells were sorted as proliferating CD4 T cells. The sample in question was antigen-activated CD4+ T cells from blood, cultured, obtained during a Zika inactivated vaccine study. The source of these receptors is an adult man who received an inactivated Zika virus vaccine.

This clonotype appeared many times. The chain links TRBV20-1 to TRBJ2-7; possibly TRBD1 for D (5 bases). This CDR3 contains 14 residues. Trimming took 3 bases from V and 5 from J, leaving 17 bases between them. CDR1 is DFQATT, CDR2 SNEGSKA, per germline (reference sequence). CDR3 bases: TGCAGTGCTAGTTATTTTAGGGGTTTGGACGAGCAGTACTTC. It encodes CSASYFRGLDEQYF.

By sample fraction, this clonotype is hyperexpanded. V gene TRBV6-1 combines with J gene TRBJ2-2; D is uncertain. The ends were cut back, 8 bases at V and 5 bases at J, with 6 bases in the middle. Germline CDR1 reads MNHNS; CDR2 reads SASEGT. CDR3 size: 11 residues. CDR3 protein: CASLRTGELFF. DNA for the CDR3: TGTGCCAGCCTACGGACCGGGGAGCTGTTTTTT.

By proportion, this clonotype is large. This chain joins TRBV3-1 and TRBJ2-3; a possible D gene is TRBD2 (6 bases). The CDR3 loop spans 16 amino acids. V lost 5 bases and J lost 0, with 15 bases in between. Per the germline V gene, CDR1 is LGHDT and CDR2 is YNNKEL (reference sequence). In nucleotides, the CDR3 is TGTGCCAGCAGCTCCCTAGGCGGGGCCAGCACAGATACGCAGTATTTT. Translating gives CASSSLGGASTDTQYF.

The chain recombines TRBV5-1 with TRBJ1-5; maybe TRBD1 (6 bases). This CDR3 region has 17 residues. Between the trimmed V and J ends, which lost 0 bases and 7 bases, there was a span of 20 bases. CDR1 is SGHRS, CDR2 YFSETQ, per germline. The CDR3 DNA reads TGCGCCAGCAGCTTGGCTGCGGGGGGGGGGGCCGGGCAGCCCCAGCATTTT. It specifies CASSLAAGGGAGQPQHF.

This clonotype is termed large. V gene TRBV7-2 combines with J gene TRBJ1-5; D uncertain. The V gene's germline CDR1 is SGHTA and CDR2 FQGNSA. This CDR3 spans 12 amino acids. V lost 5 bases, J lost 3 bases, and 5 bases lay in between. CDR3 in DNA: TGTGCCAGCAGCGCCTACAATCAGCCCCAGCATTTT. Residues: CASSAYNQPQHF.

By share, this clonotype ranks as medium-sized. The chain recombines TRBV30 with TRBJ2-7, with D possibly TRBD2 on 7 matching bases. The V gene lost 7 bases and the J gene lost 0 bases, with 19 bases spanning the gap. The germline V gene has CDR1 GTSNPN and CDR2 SVGIG (reference sequence). The CDR3 extends over 15 amino acids. For the CDR3, the DNA is TGTGCCTTGGGGGCTAGGGGGGGGAACTCCTACGAGCAGTACTTC. This encodes CALGARGGNSYEQYF.

This clonotype is labeled as large (0.1 to 1%). The J gene is TRBJ2-5, the V gene TRBV6-1, with D perhaps TRBD2 (6 bases). Between the trimmed V and J ends, which lost 2 bases and 2 bases, there was a span of 18 bases. This CDR3 is 17 amino acids long. Germline V gene lookup returns CDR1 MNHNS and CDR2 SASEGT. In DNA form, the CDR3 reads TGTGCCAGCAGTGAATTGGGGGGTAGCTTCGTTCAAGAGACCCAGTACTTC. Amino acid sequence: CASSELGGSFVQETQYF.

By its share, this clonotype is hyperexpanded. The genes are TRBV21-1 and TRBJ1-4. TRBV21-1 counts as a pseudogene. CDR3 length equals 15 residues. The CDR3 loop reads CASSWIREANEKLFF. The CDR3 coding sequence is TGTGCCAGCAGCTGGATACGGGAGGCTAATGAAAAACTGTTTTTT.

By its share, this clonotype is large. The CDR3 DNA follows: TGTGCCAGCAGCTCGCGTTTCGGGACAGATAGCAATCAGCCCCAGCATTTT. This encodes CASSSRFGTDSNQPQHF. The rearrangement uses TRBV6-5 and TRBJ1-5; TRBD1 aligns across 7 bases. The CDR3 contains 17 residues. The ends lost 6 bases at V and 0 bases at J; junction bases unmatched: 11. Per germline, CDR1 MNHEY and CDR2 SVGAGI.

By sample share, this clonotype is hyperexpanded (1% or more). CDR3 region: CASSDGVNTEAFF. CDR3 nucleotide sequence: TGTGCCAGCAGTGACGGCGTGAACACTGAAGCTTTCTTT. This rearrangement joins TRBV6-1 to TRBJ1-1; unclear D gene. Germline V gene data show CDR1 as MNHNS and CDR2 as SASEGT. The V end was cut by 3 bases, the J end by 0 bases, with 5 bases between. This CDR3 comprises 13 residues.

This clonotype is medium-sized. The chain carries TRBV6-5 and TRBJ1-1, with D possibly being TRBD1 (5 bases). Germline assignment: CDR1 MNHEY and CDR2 SVGAGI. This CDR3 has 17 amino acids. With 2 bases removed from V and 0 bases from J, the gap between germline ends came to 16 bases. The CDR3, as DNA: TGTGCCAGCAGTTACGTGGTAGGGGCGGGAATGAACACTGAAGCTTTCTTT. Translating gives CASSYVVGAGMNTEAFF.

This clonotype is medium-sized (0.01 to 0.1%) within its sample. The chain employs TRBV5-5 and TRBJ1-2, with TRBD1 matching 9 bases. This CDR3 is built from 16 residues. Germline lookup yields CDR1 SGHKS and CDR2 YYEKEE (reference sequence). After removal of 5 bases from V and 4 bases from J, the junction contained 12 bases not matched to a gene. As DNA, the CDR3 is TGTGCCAGCAGAGCCCCCGTAGGACAGGGGTTCTATGGCTACACCTTC. Its translation: CASRAPVGQGFYGYTF.

Sample share makes this clonotype large. V and J are TRBV15 and TRBJ1-6; D gene unclear. CDR1 and CDR2 from the germline V gene are LNHNV and YYDKDF (reference sequence). V was pared by 3 bases and J by 13 bases, with 10 bases between. This CDR3 spans 12 amino acids. CDR3 loop: CATSSGFLPLHF. The CDR3 DNA follows: TGTGCCACCAGCAGTGGGTTCTTGCCCCTCCACTTT. The full variable domain, its missing parts supplied by reference TRBV15 and TRBJ1-6, is DAMVIQNPRYQVTQFGKPVTLSCSQTLNHNVMYWYQQKSSQAPKLLFHYYDKDFNNEADTPDNFQSRRPNTSFCFLDIRSPGLGDTAMYLCATSSGFLPLHFGNGTRLTVT.

This clonotype qualifies as medium-sized (0.01 to 0.1%). The chain combines TRBV5-4 with TRBJ1-2; no definite D call. CDR3 size: 17 residues. V gave up 0 bases and J gave up 8 bases, with 23 bases separating them. The germline V gene encodes CDR1 SGHNT and CDR2 YYREEE (reference sequence). Written as DNA, the CDR3 is TGTGCCAGCAGCTTGGATCCAGGTCGGGGAGGGCTTGGGGGCTACACCTTC. Its translation: CASSLDPGRGGLGGYTF.

Relative to its sample, this clonotype is large. V is TRBV11-2 and J is TRBJ2-3; 9 positions match TRBD1. Germline V gene sequence: CDR1 SGHAT, CDR2 FQNNGV. V dropped 7 bases and J dropped 4; count of bases not matched to a gene: 6. CDR3 length: 14 residues. The chain's CDR3 is CASIPGQGADTQYF. The CDR3 DNA follows: TGTGCCAGCATCCCGGGACAGGGTGCAGATACGCAGTATTTT.

Relative to its sample, this clonotype is medium-sized. The V call is TRBV12-3 or TRBV12-4, the J call TRBJ2-1, with 10 nucleotides matching TRBD2. Trimming took 3 bases from V and 2 from J; bases not matched to a gene: 4. The CDR3 sequence is 16 residues long. The DNA for the CDR3 is TGTGCCAGCAGTTTCAGAAGCGGGGGGGCCTACAATGAGCAGTTCTTC. This encodes CASSFRSGGAYNEQFF.

This clonotype is labeled medium-sized. DNA for the CDR3: TGTGCCAGCAGCACGACAGGGGGCGCCCCCTATGGCTACACCTTC. Amino acids: CASSTTGGAPYGYTF. This chain connects TRBV7-3 to TRBJ1-2, with 10 bases aligning to TRBD1. The CDR3 sequence is 15 residues long. With V trimmed by 5 bases and J by 4 bases, 7 bases remained unmatched. Germline CDR1 and CDR2: SGHTA and FQGTGA.

In its sample, this clonotype ranks as medium-sized. This CDR3 is CASRGDLAPDLELFF. The CDR3 DNA follows: TGTGCCAGCAGAGGGGACCTTGCACCCGACCTGGAGCTGTTTTTT. The rearrangement links TRBV5-4 to TRBJ2-2; D tentatively reads TRBD1 or TRBD2 (5 bases each). Germline V CDR1 and CDR2: SGHNT, YYREEE (reference sequence). Trimming left V 5 bases short and J 10 bases short, with 21 bases between. The length of the CDR3 is 15 residues.